The 8 T cell receptor beta chains reported below all come from one sample, sequenced in a study of T cell responses to AZD1222 COVID-19 vaccine. Only in-frame clones appear in the TCRdb table, and some are missing; sequencing was by immunoSEQ multiplex PCR. The profile shows 90,000 to 110,000 clones, 88% of them singletons. Material: peripheral blood, obtained on day 0 of AZD1222 vaccination. The source is an adult in good health.

This clone was counted a single time. The V and J genes are TRBV3-1 (or the pseudogene TRBV3-2) and TRBJ1-4, with D possibly being TRBD1 (5 bases). Trimming cost V 5 bases and J 8 bases, with 15 bases left between them. The CDR3 loop spans 14 amino acids. Per germline, CDR1 LGHDT and CDR2 YNNKEL (reference sequence). The CDR3 DNA is TGTGCCAGCAGCACCTCCCGGGAGGGGGAAAAACTGTTTTTT. It specifies CASSTSREGEKLFF.

This clone has just one count. The rearrangement uses TRBV11-2 and TRBJ2-2; no firm D call. The germline V gene has CDR1 SGHAT and CDR2 FQNNGV. CDR3 length equals 17 residues. V was shortened by 0 bases and J by 0 bases, with 11 bases between the two germline ends. CDR3 region: CASSLEPPSTNTGELFF. For the CDR3, the DNA is TGTGCCAGCAGCTTAGAACCACCCTCCACGAACACCGGGGAGCTGTTTTTT. The full variable domain, in which reference TRBV11-2 and TRBJ2-2 provide the parts outside the CDR3, is EAGVAQSPRYKIIEKRQSVAFWCNPISGHATLYWYQQILGQGPKLLIQFQNNGVVDDSQLPKDRFSAERLKGVDSTLKIQPAKLEDSAVYLCASSLEPPSTNTGELFFGEGSRLTVL.

The chain carries TRBV7-2 and TRBJ1-1, with 9 bases aligning to TRBD1. Germline lookup yields CDR1 SGHTA and CDR2 FQGNSA. The CDR3 has 17 residues. J lost 0 bases, V lost 5 bases, and 10 bases had no gene match. The CDR3 loop is CASSAPGQGYVNTEAFF. CDR3 bases: TGTGCCAGCAGCGCGCCGGGACAGGGATATGTGAACACTGAAGCTTTCTTT.

This sequence joins TRBV6-5 and TRBJ2-7; 15 bases map to TRBD2. Germline V gene data show CDR1 as MNHEY and CDR2 as SVGAGI. The CDR3 extends over 14 amino acids. The junction had 1 base not matched to a gene; V was cut back by 3 bases and J by 7 bases. CDR3 nucleotide sequence: TGTGCCAGCAGTTATGGGACTAGCGGGAGGGAGCAGTACTTC. Translating gives CASSYGTSGREQYF.

The table lists this clone with a few counts. V is TRBV6-5 and J is TRBJ1-1; D remains ambiguous. Germline CDR1 is MNHEY and CDR2 is SVGAGI. This CDR3 spans 13 amino acids. Trimming stripped 7 bases from V and 3 bases from J, with 12 bases between. CDR3 DNA: TGTGCCAGCATGCGGGCGTGGGACACTGAAGCTTTCTTT. This encodes CASMRAWDTEAFF.

The chain combines TRBV10-3 with TRBJ2-5; 8 bases fit TRBD1. V gave up 7 bases and J gave up 2 bases; unmatched junction bases: 6. From germline, CDR1 is ENHRY and CDR2 SYGVKD. The CDR3 runs 14 residues. The CDR3 nucleotides are TGTGCCATCAAACGGACAGGGAGACAAGAGACCCAGTACTTC. It encodes CAIKRTGRQETQYF.

The chain is built from TRBV5-4 and TRBJ1-3, with D possibly TRBD1 on 5 matching bases. This CDR3 comprises 14 residues. Trimming shortened V by 3 bases and J by 2 bases, and 9 bases separated the two germline ends. Germline CDR1 is SGHNT and CDR2 is YYREEE (reference sequence). The CDR3 reads CASSYQGTGNTIYF. The CDR3, as DNA: TGTGCCAGCAGCTACCAGGGTACTGGAAACACCATATATTTT.

The J gene is TRBJ2-6, the V gene TRBV30, with unresolved D. V lost 5 bases to trimming and J lost 0 bases, with 5 bases between them. CDR1 GTSNPN and CDR2 SVGIG come from the germline V gene (reference sequence). The CDR3 contains 13 residues. CDR3 nucleotide sequence: TGTGCCTGGGCCCTCTCTGGGGCCAACGTCCTGACTTTC. Encoded protein: CAWALSGANVLTF.